Detailed here is one T cell receptor beta chain. Participants, 18 to 89 years old, spanned approximately 25 US areas. Participant-reported clinical history was the basis for cohort assignment. What the recovered Cohort 3 donors had was two negative PCRs, clearance, or symptom resolution. These data originate in a study of blood T cell repertoires in COVID-19. Methods used by the authors: Scientists estimated how many nucleated cells there were by amplifying reference gene primers. The protocol was immunoSEQ multiplex PCR, while the TCRdb copy is restricted to in-frame clones and leaves out a portion. That table is the source of V, J and clone size, and D and trimming were worked out from the DNA. The sample has about 310,000 clones, around 89% seen once. The CDR3 extends over 15 amino acids. CDR1 is SGDLS and CDR2 is YYNGEE in the germline V gene. Trimming took 7 bases from V and 1 from J, leaving 17 bases between them.

The sequencing sample was made of PBMCs or T cells enriched from blood (not recorded which). The clonotype originates from a woman aged 35 to 49 who had recovered from COVID-19. The rearrangement joins TRBV9 to TRBJ2-5; D may be TRBD1 (5 bases). The CDR3 nucleotides read TGTGCCAGCGCCCCATTTGACAGCACCCAAGAGACCCAGTACTTC. It yields the protein CASAPFDSTQETQYF.